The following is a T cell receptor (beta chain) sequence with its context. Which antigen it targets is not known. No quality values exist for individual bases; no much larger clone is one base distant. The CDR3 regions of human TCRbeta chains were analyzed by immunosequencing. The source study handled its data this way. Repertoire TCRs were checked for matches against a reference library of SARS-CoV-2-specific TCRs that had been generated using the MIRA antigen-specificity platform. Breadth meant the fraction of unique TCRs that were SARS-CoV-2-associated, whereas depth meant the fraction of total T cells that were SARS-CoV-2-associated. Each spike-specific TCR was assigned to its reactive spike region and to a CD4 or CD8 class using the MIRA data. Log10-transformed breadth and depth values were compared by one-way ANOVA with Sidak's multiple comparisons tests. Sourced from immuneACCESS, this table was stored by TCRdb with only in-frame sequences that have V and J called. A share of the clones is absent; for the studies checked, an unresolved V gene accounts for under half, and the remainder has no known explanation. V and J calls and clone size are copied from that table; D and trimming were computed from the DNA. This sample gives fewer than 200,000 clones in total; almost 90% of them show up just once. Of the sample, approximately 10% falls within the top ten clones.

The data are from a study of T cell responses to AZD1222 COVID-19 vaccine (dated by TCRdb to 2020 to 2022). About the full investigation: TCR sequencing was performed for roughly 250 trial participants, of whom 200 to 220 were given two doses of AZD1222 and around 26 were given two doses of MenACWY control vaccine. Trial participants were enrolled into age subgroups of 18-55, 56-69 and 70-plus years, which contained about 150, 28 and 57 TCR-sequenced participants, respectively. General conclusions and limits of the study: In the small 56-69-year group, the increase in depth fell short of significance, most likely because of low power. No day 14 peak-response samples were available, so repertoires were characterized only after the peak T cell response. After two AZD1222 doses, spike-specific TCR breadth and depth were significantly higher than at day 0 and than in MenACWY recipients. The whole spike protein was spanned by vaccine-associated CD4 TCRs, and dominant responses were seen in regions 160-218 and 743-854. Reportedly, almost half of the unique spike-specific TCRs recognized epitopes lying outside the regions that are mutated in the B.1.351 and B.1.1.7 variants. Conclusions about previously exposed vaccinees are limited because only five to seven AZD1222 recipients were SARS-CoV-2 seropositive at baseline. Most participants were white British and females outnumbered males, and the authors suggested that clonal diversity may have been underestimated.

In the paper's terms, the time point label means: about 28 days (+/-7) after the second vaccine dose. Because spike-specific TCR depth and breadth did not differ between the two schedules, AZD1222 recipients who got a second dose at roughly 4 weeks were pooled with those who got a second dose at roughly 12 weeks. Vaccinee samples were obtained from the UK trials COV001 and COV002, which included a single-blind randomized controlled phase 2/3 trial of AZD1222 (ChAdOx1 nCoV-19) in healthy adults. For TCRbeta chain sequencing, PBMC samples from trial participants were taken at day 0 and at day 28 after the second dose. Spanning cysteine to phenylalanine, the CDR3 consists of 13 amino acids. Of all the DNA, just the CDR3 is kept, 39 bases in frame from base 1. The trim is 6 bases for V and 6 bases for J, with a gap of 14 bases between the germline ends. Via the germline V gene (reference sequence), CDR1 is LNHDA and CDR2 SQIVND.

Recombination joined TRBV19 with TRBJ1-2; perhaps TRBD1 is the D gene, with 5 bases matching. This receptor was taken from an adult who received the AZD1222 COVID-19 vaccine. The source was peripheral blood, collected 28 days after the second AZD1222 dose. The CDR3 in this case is CASRGGARDGYTF. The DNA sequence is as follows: TGTGCCAGTAGAGGAGGGGCGCGGGATGGCTACACCTTC.